This TCR beta chain was documented in a study of metastatic and nonmetastatic thyroid tumors. Study overall: It was across blood and tumor or nodule tissue from malignant and benign thyroid patients that repertoires were compared.

As processed by the authors: The study took CDR3 differences across clinicopathological groups and made a distant-metastasis classifier for papillary thyroid cancer from them. From the PCR reads, TCRdb re-called clones with MiXCR. Here the V and J calls rest on TCRdb's processing, not on the authors' analysis. The sample carries 30,000 to 35,000 clones, 20% to 25% recorded once. Prior to thyroid surgery, none of the patients had received any treatment. The study, taken as a whole, reports: Within blood and tumor, benign nodules reportedly had significantly lower TCR beta diversity than malignant thyroid tumors did.

The CDR3 is 13 amino acids. Germline V lookup: CDR1 LNHDA, CDR2 SQIVND (reference sequence). V was clipped by 2 bases and J by 2 bases, with 7 bases between them. This clone was detected a few times. Its antigen is currently unknown. J is TRBJ2-7 and V is TRBV19; D is uncertain. The receptor's source is a male donor with papillary thyroid cancer or a benign thyroid nodule (not recorded which). Some clones in this sample may be carry-over from other donors' samples. The sample taken for sequencing was tumor tissue. CDR3 loop: CASSIRVTYEQYF. The CDR3 bases are TGTGCCAGTAGTATACGAGTAACCTACGAGCAGTACTTC.